This TCR beta chain was obtained from a study of shared clonotypes between healthy human individuals. Method: immunoSEQ multiplex PCR; TCRdb's copy keeps in-frame clones and lacks some. The sample shows under 700,000 clones, 90% to 95% of them seen only once. CD45RO-negative, CCR7-positively selected cells formed the naive CD8 fraction, excluding terminally differentiated effector memory CD45RA+ cells. The study, taken as a whole, reports: Clonotype sharing across several donors was observed for around 4.8% of naive CD4 clonotypes.

The CDR3 sequence is 14 residues long. With 4 bases removed from V and 1 base from J, the gap between germline ends came to 10 bases. The V gene's germline CDR1 is MGHRA and CDR2 YSYEKL. As to this clone: What it recognizes is unknown.

The sequence was collected from a woman in her 30s in good health. The sequenced material came from naive CD8+ T cells sorted from blood. The chain employs TRBV4-1 and TRBJ1-1, with unresolved D. The CDR3 region has the DNA TGCGCCAGCAGCCCGGCGCGGGGGAACACTGAAGCTTTCTTT. Residues: CASSPARGNTEAFF.